These 23 T cell receptor beta chains originate from one sample sequenced in a study of blood T cell repertoires in COVID-19 (TCRdb year 2020). The library was built by means of the immunoSEQ multiplex PCR assay. Sourced from immuneACCESS, this table was stored by TCRdb with only in-frame sequences that have V and J called. A share of the clones is absent; for the studies checked, an unresolved V gene accounts for under half, and the remainder has no known explanation. The sample profile shows 300,000 or so clones; 70% to 90% of them were found once. Around 4.1% of the sample is in the top ten clones. Input material: peripheral blood. All receptors come from a woman aged 50 to 60 with active or convalescent COVID-19.

In its sample, this clone was seen a few times. The J gene is TRBJ1-2, the V gene TRBV28; 10 nucleotides agree with TRBD1. Germline trimming cut 8 bases from V and 10 bases from J; bases unmatched to any gene: 13. The CDR3 spans 14 residues. Germline CDR1 is MDHEN and CDR2 is SYDVKM. CDR3 DNA sequence: TGTGCCAGCTTACCGATTGGGACAGGGGACGCCTACACCTTC. This encodes CASLPIGTGDAYTF.

The chain has TRBV15 and TRBJ1-5, with D perhaps matching TRBD1 (6 bases). CDR1 is LNHNV and CDR2 is YYDKDF in the germline V gene (reference sequence). Trimming stripped 5 bases from V and 6 bases from J, with 17 bases between. This CDR3 has 15 amino acids. CDR3 in amino acids: CATSVRGRMGQPQHF. The CDR3 DNA reads as TGTGCCACCAGCGTCAGGGGCAGGATGGGTCAGCCCCAGCATTTT. Looking up the rest from reference TRBV15 and TRBJ1-5 gives the full variable domain: DAMVIQNPRYQVTQFGKPVTLSCSQTLNHNVMYWYQQKSSQAPKLLFHYYDKDFNNEADTPDNFQSRRPNTSFCFLDIRSPGLGDTAMYLCATSVRGRMGQPQHFGDGTRLSIL.

The chain joins TRBV7-2 to TRBJ1-3, with TRBD1 matching over 7 bases. Germline loops: CDR1 SGHTA, CDR2 FQGNSA. The ends lost 4 bases at V and 0 bases at J; junction bases unmatched: 3. CDR3 length equals 15 residues. The CDR3 loop is CASSYNRGSGNTIYF. In DNA form, the CDR3 reads TGTGCCAGCAGCTATAACAGGGGCTCTGGAAACACCATATATTTT. Based on the CDR3 plus reference TRBV7-2 and TRBJ1-3, the full variable domain is GAGVSQSPSNKVTEKGKDVELRCDPISGHTALYWYRQSLGQGLEFLIYFQGNSAPDKSGLPSDRFSAERTGGSVSTLTIQRTQQEDSAVYLCASSYNRGSGNTIYFGEGSWLTVV.

The V call is TRBV28, the J call TRBJ2-7; TRBD2 aligns across 8 bases. V lost 4 bases, J lost 3 bases, and 2 bases stayed unmatched. The CDR3 consists of 13 residues. The V gene's germline CDR1 is MDHEN and CDR2 SYDVKM. CDR3 amino acids: CASSSGGVYEQYF. The CDR3 coding sequence is TGTGCCAGCAGTTCCGGGGGGGTCTACGAGCAGTACTTC. The full variable domain, completed using reference TRBV28 and TRBJ2-7, is DVKVTQSSRYLVKRTGEKVFLECVQDMDHENMFWYRQDPGLGLRLIYFSYDVKMKEKGDIPEGYSVSREKKERFSLILESASTNQTSMYLCASSSGGVYEQYFGPGTRLTVT.

This chain uses TRBV25-1 with TRBJ1-5; possibly TRBD1 for D (6 bases). Trimming took off 5 bases at V and 6 bases at J, with 11 bases between the two ends. Germline assignment: CDR1 MGHDK and CDR2 SYGVNS. This CDR3 comprises 13 residues. CDR3 nucleotide sequence: TGTGCCAGCAGTATGGGGGCGGGTCAGCCCCAGCATTTT. It encodes CASSMGAGQPQHF. Using reference TRBV25-1 and TRBJ1-5 for the parts outside the CDR3, the full variable domain is EADIYQTPRYLVIGTGKKITLECSQTMGHDKMYWYQQDPGMELHLIHYSYGVNSTEKGDLSSESTVSRIRTEHFPLTLESARPSHTSQYLCASSMGAGQPQHFGDGTRLSIL.

V is TRBV6-5 and J is TRBJ1-2, with TRBD1 as a possible D gene (5 bases). The CDR3 has 14 residues. Trimming took off 3 bases at V and 5 bases at J, with 13 bases between the two ends. CDR1 is MNHEY and CDR2 is SVGAGI in the germline V gene. DNA of the CDR3: TGTGCCAGCAGTTATCGCGGGACGGAATATGGCTACACCTTC. Its protein is CASSYRGTEYGYTF.

The CDR3 DNA is TGTGCCAGCAGCTTGGGGCGGGAGGCCAGCACAGATACGCAGTATTTT. This translates into CASSLGREASTDTQYF. The chain employs TRBV5-4 and TRBJ2-3; the match to TRBD2 covers 8 bases. This CDR3 spans 16 amino acids. V lost 0 bases to trimming and J lost 0 bases; unmatched junction nucleotides: 3. Germline CDR1 reads SGHNT; CDR2 reads YYREEE (reference sequence).

V and J are TRBV12-5 and TRBJ2-7; 7 positions agree with TRBD2. CDR1 and CDR2 (germline): LGHNT, FRNRAP. The junction had 15 bases not matched to a gene; V was cut back by 0 bases and J by 4 bases. This CDR3 comprises 18 residues. The CDR3 DNA sequence: TGTGCTAGTGGTTTGGTATTCGGGAGCGGGATGATGGAATACGAGCAGTACTTC. Its translation: CASGLVFGSGMMEYEQYF.

The chain has TRBV11-2 and TRBJ2-2; a possible D gene is TRBD2 (6 bases). Trimming took 3 bases from V and 0 from J, leaving 8 bases between them. Germline CDR1 and CDR2: SGHAT and FQNNGV. This CDR3 is 15 amino acids long. In nucleotides, the CDR3 is TGTGCCAGCAGCTTGGGGGGATCGAACACCGGGGAGCTGTTTTTT. Translating it yields CASSLGGSNTGELFF.

V usage is TRBV2 and J usage is TRBJ2-3; 14 nucleotides align to TRBD2. Germline CDR1 and CDR2: SNHLY and FYNNEI. The CDR3 runs 16 residues. V trimming: 6 bases; J trimming: 3 bases; junction bases outside the gene matches: 5. CDR3 sequence: CASSPRTSGRTDTQYF. The CDR3 bases are TGTGCCAGCAGCCCCAGGACTAGCGGGAGGACAGATACGCAGTATTTT.

The V call is TRBV9, the J call TRBJ1-2, with 9 bases lining up with TRBD1. V lost 0 bases, J lost 5 bases, and 2 bases stayed unmatched. Germline-derived CDR1 and CDR2 are SGDLS and YYNGEE. The CDR3 is 14 residues long. In DNA, the CDR3 is TGTGCCAGCAGCGTAGGGACAGGGGAGTATGGCTACACCTTC. Its protein is CASSVGTGEYGYTF.

The chain recombines TRBV5-1 with TRBJ2-7; D might be TRBD2 (6 bases). The CDR3 is 14 residues long. Germline values: CDR1 SGHRS, CDR2 YFSETQ. Trimming cost V 9 bases and J 2 bases, with 18 bases left between them. Here the CDR3 reads CATSQAGVTYEQYF. In DNA, the CDR3 is TGCGCCACCTCCCAAGCGGGTGTAACCTACGAGCAGTACTTC.

The chain recombines TRBV6-5 with TRBJ1-2, with 9 bases that match TRBD1. CDR1 and CDR2 (germline): MNHEY, SVGAGI. Trimming at V came to 6 bases and at J to 8 bases, leaving 13 bases not matched to a gene. The CDR3 loop spans 15 amino acids. CDR3: CASRSHAGQGGGYTF. Here the CDR3 DNA reads TGTGCCAGCAGATCACACGCGGGACAGGGTGGAGGCTACACCTTC.

V usage is TRBV28 and J usage is TRBJ1-2; 7 bases fit TRBD1. The ends lost 8 bases at V and 2 bases at J; junction bases unmatched: 5. Germline V gene sequence: CDR1 MDHEN, CDR2 SYDVKM. The CDR3 totals 13 residues. The CDR3 bases are TGTGCCAGCCGGACAGGAGTGAACTATGGCTACACCTTC. This codes for CASRTGVNYGYTF.

This clone has just one count. V and J are TRBV5-1 and TRBJ2-3; D possibly corresponds to TRBD2 (6 bases). V was trimmed by 2 bases and J by 2 bases, leaving 12 bases between them. Germline lookup yields CDR1 SGHRS and CDR2 YFSETQ. This CDR3 region has 15 residues. The CDR3 sequence: CASSFWRENTDTQYF. The CDR3 DNA sequence: TGCGCCAGCAGCTTTTGGCGGGAAAACACAGATACGCAGTATTTT.

V and J are TRBV4-1 and TRBJ1-6; D remains unclear. V lost 6 bases and J lost 9, with 9 bases in between. The CDR3 runs 12 residues. CDR1 and CDR2 (germline): MGHRA, YSYEKL. CDR3 DNA sequence: TGCGCCAGCAGGGGAGAGGGTTCACCCCTCCACTTT. It is translated as CASRGEGSPLHF.

The rearrangement uses TRBV21-1 and TRBJ1-4; the table's TRBD1 call for D was not verified on the DNA. TRBV21-1 constitutes a pseudogene. The CDR3 is made up of 15 amino acids. The DNA for the CDR3 is TGTGCCAGCAGCCAAATCCAGGGGTTGAGGGAAAAACTGTTTTTT. This encodes CASSQIQGLREKLFF.

This clone is a singleton in its sample. The gene calls are TRBV28 and TRBJ2-4, with D hard to call. Trimming removed 2 bases at V and 0 bases at J, with 8 bases between. Per germline, CDR1 MDHEN and CDR2 SYDVKM. CDR3 length: 15 residues. CDR3 sequence: CASSLGALAKNIQYF. Here the CDR3 DNA reads TGTGCCAGCAGTTTAGGAGCCCTAGCCAAAAACATTCAGTACTTC.

J is TRBJ2-2 and V is TRBV4-1; TRBD1 agrees at 7 bases. V dropped 4 bases and J dropped 9; count of bases not matched to a gene: 14. Germline V gene data show CDR1 as MGHRA and CDR2 as YSYEKL. This CDR3 has 16 amino acids. The CDR3 region has the DNA TGCGCCAGCAGCCTGTTTCCGGGACAGTCCTCCCGGGAGCTGTTTTTT. Protein: CASSLFPGQSSRELFF.

Ten or more counts support this clone. CDR3 loop: CASSLGLAVSYEQYF. CDR3 DNA sequence: TGTGCCAGCAGCTTAGGACTAGCGGTTTCCTACGAGCAGTACTTC. This sequence joins TRBV11-2 and TRBJ2-7, with 9 bases identical to TRBD2. In germline, CDR1 is SGHAT, CDR2 FQNNGV. J lost 1 base, V lost 1 base, and 2 bases had no gene match. CDR3 length equals 15 residues.

This clone was recorded a few times. V usage is TRBV19 and J usage is TRBJ2-3, with 11 bases matching TRBD1. This CDR3 region has 15 residues. Germline loops: CDR1 LNHDA, CDR2 SQIVND (reference sequence). J lost 4 bases, V lost 1 base, and 1 base had no gene match. The CDR3, as DNA: TGTGCCAGTAGTATAGGGACAGGGGGCGCAGATACGCAGTATTTT. This codes for CASSIGTGGADTQYF.

The rearrangement links TRBV6-5 to TRBJ1-1; weak D call: TRBD1 (5 bases). Germline-derived CDR1 and CDR2 are MNHEY and SVGAGI. The CDR3 is 15 residues long. Between the trimmed V and J ends, which lost 1 base and 2 bases, there was a span of 11 bases. The CDR3 region is CASSYFRQGNTEAFF. DNA for the CDR3: TGTGCCAGCAGTTACTTTCGGCAGGGCAACACTGAAGCTTTCTTT.

The rearrangement uses TRBV28 and TRBJ1-2; D not resolved. V lost 7 bases, J lost 5 bases, and 14 bases lay in between. The germline V gene encodes CDR1 MDHEN and CDR2 SYDVKM. This CDR3 spans 13 amino acids. Here the CDR3 DNA reads TGTGCCAGCACCCGCCTGAGGAGGTATGGCTACACCTTC. Amino acid sequence: CASTRLRRYGYTF.